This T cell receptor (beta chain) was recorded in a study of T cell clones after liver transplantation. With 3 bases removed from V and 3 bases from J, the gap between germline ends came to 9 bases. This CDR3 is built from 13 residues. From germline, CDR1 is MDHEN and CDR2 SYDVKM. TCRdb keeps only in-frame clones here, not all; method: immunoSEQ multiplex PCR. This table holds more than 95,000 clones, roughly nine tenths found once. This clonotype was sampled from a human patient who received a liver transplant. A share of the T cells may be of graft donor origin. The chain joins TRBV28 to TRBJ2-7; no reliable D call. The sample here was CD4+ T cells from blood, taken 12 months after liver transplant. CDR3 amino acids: CASSFGSFYEQYF. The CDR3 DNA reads TGTGCCAGCAGTTTTGGCAGTTTCTACGAGCAGTACTTC.